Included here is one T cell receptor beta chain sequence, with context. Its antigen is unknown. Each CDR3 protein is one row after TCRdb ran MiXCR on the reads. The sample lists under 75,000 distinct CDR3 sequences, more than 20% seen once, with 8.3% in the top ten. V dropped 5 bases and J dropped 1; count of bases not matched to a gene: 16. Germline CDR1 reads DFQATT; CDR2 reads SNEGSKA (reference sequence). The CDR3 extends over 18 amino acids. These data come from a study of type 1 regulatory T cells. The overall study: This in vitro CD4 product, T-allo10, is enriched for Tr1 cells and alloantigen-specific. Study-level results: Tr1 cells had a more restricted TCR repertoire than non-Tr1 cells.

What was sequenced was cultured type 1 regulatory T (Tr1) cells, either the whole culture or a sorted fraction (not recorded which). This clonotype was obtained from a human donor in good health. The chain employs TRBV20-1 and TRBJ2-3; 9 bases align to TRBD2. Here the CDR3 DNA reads TGCAGTGCTGGCCCAAGGGCGGGAGGGCCGATGGGCACAGATACGCAGTATTTT. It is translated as CSAGPRAGGPMGTDTQYF.